The clone carrying this T cell receptor beta chain was observed once. In the original workflow: Reference gene primer amplification yielded estimated nucleated cell counts. Libraries were prepared by immunoSEQ multiplex PCR; TCRdb keeps only in-frame clonotypes and omits some of them. V and J calls and clone size are copied from that table; D and trimming were computed from the DNA. The sample consists of more than 110,000 clones, approximately 80% of them appearing once. This record belongs to a study of blood T cell repertoires in COVID-19. The overall study: PBMCs, B-cell-depleted T cells, or T cells were the source of the cDNA or gDNA that made up the material.

The source of this sequence is a human donor in a cohort sampled during active COVID-19. Material: peripheral blood.

The CDR3 sequence: CASTPSAGNTIYF. In DNA, the CDR3 is TGTGCCAGCACCCCGTCTGCTGGAAACACCATATATTTT. This sequence joins TRBV6-5 and TRBJ1-3, with no clear D. V dropped 7 bases and J dropped 2 bases, with 9 bases sitting between them. Germline CDR1 and CDR2: MNHEY and SVGAGI. CDR3 size: 13 residues.